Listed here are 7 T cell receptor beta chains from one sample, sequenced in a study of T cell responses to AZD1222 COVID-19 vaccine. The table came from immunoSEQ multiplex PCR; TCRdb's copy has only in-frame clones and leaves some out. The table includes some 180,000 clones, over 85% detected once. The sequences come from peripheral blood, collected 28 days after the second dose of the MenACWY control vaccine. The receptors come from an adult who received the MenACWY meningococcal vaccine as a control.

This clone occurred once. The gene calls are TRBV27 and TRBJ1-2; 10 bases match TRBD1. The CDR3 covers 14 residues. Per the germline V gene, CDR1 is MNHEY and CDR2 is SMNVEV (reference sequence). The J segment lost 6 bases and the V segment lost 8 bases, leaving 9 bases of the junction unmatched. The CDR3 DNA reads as TGTGCCAGCTCTCGGGACAGGGGATTGGATGGCTACACCTTC. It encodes CASSRDRGLDGYTF.

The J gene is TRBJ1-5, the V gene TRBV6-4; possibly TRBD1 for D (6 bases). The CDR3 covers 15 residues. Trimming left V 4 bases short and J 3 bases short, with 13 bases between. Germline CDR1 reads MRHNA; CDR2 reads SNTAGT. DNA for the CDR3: TGTGCCAGCAGTGCCGAACAGGGTTTCAATCAGCCCCAGCATTTT. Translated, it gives CASSAEQGFNQPQHF.

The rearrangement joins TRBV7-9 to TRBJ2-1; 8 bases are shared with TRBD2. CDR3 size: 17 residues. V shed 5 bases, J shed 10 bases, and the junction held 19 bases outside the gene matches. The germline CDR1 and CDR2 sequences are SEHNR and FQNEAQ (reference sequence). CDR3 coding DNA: TGTGCCAGCAGCACCCCCATTGGGACTAGACGGGCGGGCGAGCAGTTCTTC. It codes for CASSTPIGTRRAGEQFF.

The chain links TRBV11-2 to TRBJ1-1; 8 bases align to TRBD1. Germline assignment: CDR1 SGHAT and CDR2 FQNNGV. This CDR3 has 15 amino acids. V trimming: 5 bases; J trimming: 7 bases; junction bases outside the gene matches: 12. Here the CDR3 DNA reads TGTGCCAGCAGCGCGATGCGTGGCAGGGGGCTTGAAGCTTTCTTT. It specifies CASSAMRGRGLEAFF.

CDR3: CASSMSGTVNTEAFF. The CDR3 DNA is TGTGCCAGCAGCATGTCCGGGACGGTGAACACTGAAGCTTTCTTT. The chain carries TRBV9 and TRBJ1-1; weak D call: TRBD1 (5 bases). Germline lookup yields CDR1 SGDLS and CDR2 YYNGEE. This CDR3 has 15 residues. V was pared by 4 bases and J by 0 bases, with 13 bases between.

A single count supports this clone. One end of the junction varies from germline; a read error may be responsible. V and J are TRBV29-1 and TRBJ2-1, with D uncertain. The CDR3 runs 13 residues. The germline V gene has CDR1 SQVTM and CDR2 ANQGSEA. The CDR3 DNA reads TGTACCACTCGTCGACACTCCGGCAATGAGCAGTTCTTC. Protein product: CTTRRHSGNEQFF.

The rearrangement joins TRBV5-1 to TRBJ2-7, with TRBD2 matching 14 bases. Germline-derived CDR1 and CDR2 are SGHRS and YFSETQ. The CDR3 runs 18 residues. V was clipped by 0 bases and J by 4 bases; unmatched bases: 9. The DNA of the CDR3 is TGCGCCAGCAGCTTGGCCCTCGGGACTAGCGGGAGAGGTTACGAGCAGTACTTC. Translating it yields CASSLALGTSGRGYEQYF.